Below are 26 T cell receptor beta chains sequenced from a single sample in a study of Ad26.COV2.S vaccination and SARS-CoV-2 variants. Sequencing used immunoSEQ multiplex PCR; TCRdb keeps in-frame clones, though not all of them. This table holds some 340,000 clones, 86% found once. Sample treatment: about 20 received Ad26.COV2.S at low or high dose, single or two shots; 5 received placebo; per-sample allocation not given. Sampling took place 63 days after the first vaccine or placebo injection. This material consisted of peripheral blood, taken in a trial of Ad26.COV2.S vaccine versus placebo. Source of these receptors: a person between 18 and 59 years old who received the Ad26.COV2.S COVID-19 vaccine or a placebo.

This chain joins TRBV7-8 and TRBJ1-2; D might be TRBD1 (6 bases). Trimming removed 0 bases from V and 5 bases from J, with 16 bases in between. The CDR3 extends over 16 amino acids. Germline CDR1 reads SGHVS; CDR2 reads FQNEAQ. The CDR3 coding sequence is TGTGCCAGCAGCTTAGCCACAAAAGACACAGGGTATGGCTACACCTTC. This translates into CASSLATKDTGYGYTF.

The gene calls are TRBV19 and TRBJ2-7; D could derive from TRBD1 or TRBD2 (5 bases each). CDR3 length equals 13 residues. The V end lost 4 bases, the J end lost 5 bases, and 12 bases lay between the germline ends. Germline V CDR1 and CDR2: LNHDA, SQIVND (reference sequence). CDR3 sequence reads: CASSTGTGNEQYF. The CDR3 DNA reads TGTGCCAGTAGTACTGGGACGGGAAACGAGCAGTACTTC.

The chain couples TRBV7-2 to TRBJ1-1, with TRBD1 matching 9 bases. The CDR3 has 15 residues. CDR1 and CDR2 from the germline V gene are SGHTA and FQGNSA. V dropped 5 bases and J dropped 6; count of bases not matched to a gene: 10. The CDR3 region is CASSPRWGQGSEAFF. The CDR3 region has the DNA TGTGCCAGCAGCCCCCGCTGGGGACAGGGCTCTGAAGCTTTCTTT.

A single count supports this clone. V usage is TRBV7-9 and J usage is TRBJ2-1, with 9 nucleotides matching TRBD2. The J segment lost 10 bases and the V segment lost 1 base, leaving 11 bases of the junction unmatched. The CDR3 runs to 16 residues. Germline V lookup: CDR1 SEHNR, CDR2 FQNEAQ (reference sequence). CDR3 sequence: CASSLDRLAGSQEQFF. The CDR3 DNA reads as TGTGCCAGCAGCTTAGATCGGCTAGCGGGGTCTCAGGAGCAGTTCTTC.

V gene TRBV18 combines with J gene TRBJ1-4; no firm D call. CDR3 length: 14 amino acids. The germline V and J ends were trimmed by 3 bases and 4 bases, with 9 bases remaining between them. Germline V gene sequence: CDR1 KGHSH, CDR2 LQKENI. The chain's CDR3 is CASSPLQYNEKLFF. The CDR3 DNA sequence: TGTGCCAGCTCACCTTTACAGTATAATGAAAAACTGTTTTTT.

The table lists this clone with a few counts. V usage is TRBV18 and J usage is TRBJ1-1; D unresolved. V was clipped by 2 bases and J by 3 bases, with 7 bases between them. The CDR3 totals 13 residues. CDR1 is KGHSH and CDR2 is LQKENI in the germline V gene. The DNA for the CDR3 is TGTGCCAGCTCACCAAGCAGTTACACTGAAGCTTTCTTT. It yields the protein CASSPSSYTEAFF.

V gene TRBV6-5 combines with J gene TRBJ1-6; TRBD1 is a possible D gene (5 bases). V lost 0 bases and J lost 3, with 9 bases in between. The CDR3 is 16 residues long. Germline V gene lookup returns CDR1 MNHEY and CDR2 SVGAGI. CDR3 nucleotide sequence: TGTGCCAGCAGTTACTCTCGACAGAACTATAATTCACCCCTCCACTTT. It yields the protein CASSYSRQNYNSPLHF.

The chain recombines TRBV27 with TRBJ1-6, with D unclear. Germline V gene sequence: CDR1 MNHEY, CDR2 SMNVEV (reference sequence). The V end was cut by 0 bases, the J end by 6 bases, with 6 bases between. This CDR3 spans 14 amino acids. The CDR3 DNA sequence: TGTGCCAGCAGTTTATCGGAGCTTAATTCACCCCTCCACTTT. Protein: CASSLSELNSPLHF.

The J gene is TRBJ2-3, the V gene TRBV3-1 (or the pseudogene TRBV3-2); the D is unclear. CDR1 and CDR2 from the germline V gene are LGHDT and YNNKEL (reference sequence). V lost 1 base to trimming and J lost 6 bases, with 8 bases between them. The CDR3 is 13 residues long. The CDR3 protein is CASSQGHGDTQYF. The CDR3, as DNA: TGTGCCAGCAGCCAAGGTCACGGGGATACGCAGTATTTT.

The genes are TRBV7-2 and TRBJ1-2, with D tentatively TRBD1 (5 bases). The CDR3 is made up of 16 amino acids. Trimming removed 0 bases at V and 0 bases at J, with 11 bases between. CDR1 and CDR2 (germline): SGHTA, FQGNSA. CDR3 amino acids: CASSLAYRGANYGYTF. The CDR3 DNA reads TGTGCCAGCAGCTTAGCGTACAGAGGGGCTAACTATGGCTACACCTTC.

This clone has just one count. The rearrangement joins TRBV5-1 to TRBJ1-6; a weak D match, TRBD1 (5 bases). The length of the CDR3 is 14 residues. The germline V and J ends were trimmed by 2 bases and 10 bases, with 13 bases remaining between them. Germline values: CDR1 SGHRS, CDR2 YFSETQ. CDR3 sequence: CASSLGQGLSPLHF. For the CDR3, the DNA is TGCGCCAGCAGCTTAGGGCAGGGATTGTCACCCCTCCACTTT.

This clone was observed once. The CDR3 loop reads CASSLLPGRQSSTDTQYF. In DNA, the CDR3 is TGTGCCAGCAGTTTACTCCCCGGGCGCCAATCTAGCACAGATACGCAGTATTTT. This chain uses TRBV28 with TRBJ2-3; D is uncertain. The CDR3 has 18 amino acids. Germline loops: CDR1 MDHEN, CDR2 SYDVKM. V lost 2 bases and J lost 0, with 18 bases in between.

The chain couples TRBV30 to TRBJ2-4, with 8 bases that match TRBD1. V was pared by 3 bases and J by 2 bases, with 6 bases of the junction left unmatched. Germline CDR1 and CDR2: GTSNPN and SVGIG (reference sequence). The CDR3 sequence is 15 residues long. CDR3 nucleotide sequence: TGTGCCTGGAGGTTCAGGACAGGGACCAAAAACATTCAGTACTTC. This sequence encodes CAWRFRTGTKNIQYF. Filled out from reference TRBV30 and TRBJ2-4, the complete variable domain reads SQTIHQWPATLVQPVGSPLSLECTVEGTSNPNLYWYRQAAGRGLQLLFYSVGIGQISSEVPQNLSASRPQDRQFILSSKKLLLSDSGFYLCAWRFRTGTKNIQYFGAGTRLSVL.

The chain carries TRBV7-9 and TRBJ1-2, with 9 nucleotides matching TRBD1. CDR1 SEHNR and CDR2 FQNEAQ come from the germline V gene (reference sequence). V shed 4 bases and J 7 bases; nucleotides not matched to a gene: 7. This CDR3 region has 14 residues. This chain's CDR3 is CASSWTGQGSGYTF. The CDR3 nucleotides are TGTGCCAGCAGCTGGACGGGACAGGGAAGTGGCTACACCTTC.

As for this clone: Other DNA sequences from this sample encode an identical CDR3 as well. The V and J genes are TRBV30 and TRBJ1-5; no firm D call. The V end was cut by 0 bases, the J end by 4 bases, with 4 bases between. The CDR3 has 12 amino acids. Germline CDR1 is GTSNPN and CDR2 is SVGIG (reference sequence). In DNA, the CDR3 is TGTGCCTGGAGTGTGGGGAATCAGCCCCAGCATTTT. This gives the protein CAWSVGNQPQHF.

This clone has a handful of counts. In the same sample, other DNA sequences code for this CDR3. This chain joins TRBV7-4 and TRBJ1-4; D gene unclear. The CDR3 has 15 residues. CDR1 is SGHVT and CDR2 is SQSDAQ in the germline V gene. With 2 bases removed from V and 3 bases from J, the gap between germline ends came to 10 bases. The CDR3 DNA follows: TGTGCCAGCAGCTTACGTCGACCCTCTAATGAAAAACTGTTTTTT. This gives the protein CASSLRRPSNEKLFF.

The chain combines TRBV7-9 with TRBJ1-3; D call uncertain. The CDR3 contains 15 residues. Germline V gene sequence: CDR1 SEHNR, CDR2 FQNEAQ (reference sequence). Trimming cost V 5 bases and J 0 bases, with 11 bases left between them. This CDR3 reads CASSQTLSSGNTIYF. The CDR3 DNA sequence: TGTGCCAGCAGCCAGACCTTGAGCTCTGGAAACACCATATATTTT. Together with reference TRBV7-9 and TRBJ1-3, the CDR3 gives the full variable domain: DTGVSQNPRHKITKRGQNVTFRCDPISEHNRLYWYRQTLGQGPEFLTYFQNEAQLEKSRLLSDRFSAERPKGSFSTLEIQRTEQGDSAMYLCASSQTLSSGNTIYFGEGSWLTVV.

This clone occurred a few times. CDR3 nucleotide sequence: TGTGCCAGCCCGACAGGGGGCTCTGGGGCCAACGTCCTGACTTTC. Protein product: CASPTGGSGANVLTF. The rearrangement joins TRBV6-5 to TRBJ2-6; TRBD1 agrees at 9 bases. V lost 8 bases to trimming and J lost 0 bases; unmatched junction nucleotides: 2. Germline V lookup: CDR1 MNHEY, CDR2 SVGAGI. The CDR3 spans 15 residues.

There are a few counts of this clone. The chain employs TRBV9 and TRBJ2-5, with 14 bases matching TRBD2. This CDR3 has 17 residues. Germline CDR1 is SGDLS and CDR2 is YYNGEE. The trim removed 4 bases at V and 5 bases at J, leaving 10 bases unmatched. In DNA form, the CDR3 reads TGTGCCAGCAGCCCGCAGACTAGCGGGGGGGCGGGCGAGACCCAGTACTTC. This codes for CASSPQTSGGAGETQYF. The variable domain in full, with the rest retrieved from reference TRBV9 and TRBJ2-5, is DSGVTQTPKHLITATGQRVTLRCSPRSGDLSVYWYQQSLDQGLQFLIQYYNGEERAKGNILERFSAQQFPDLHSELNLSSLELGDSALYFCASSPQTSGGAGETQYFGPGTRLLVL.

The V and J genes are TRBV6-6 and TRBJ1-4, with TRBD1 as a possible D gene (6 bases). Germline assignment: CDR1 MNHNY and CDR2 SVGAGI (reference sequence). The CDR3 contains 15 residues. The ends were cut back, 4 bases at V and 7 bases at J, with 16 bases in the middle. In DNA, the CDR3 is TGTGCCAGCAGTTCCCGGGGGGCGATGGGTGAAAAACTGTTTTTT. Its translation is CASSSRGAMGEKLFF.

The V call is TRBV7-3, the J call TRBJ2-7, with 8 bases identical to TRBD2. The CDR3 is 14 amino acids. J lost 5 bases, V lost 5 bases, and 8 bases had no gene match. The germline V gene has CDR1 SGHTA and CDR2 FQGTGA. CDR3 loop: CASSPGLVGDEQYF. CDR3 DNA sequence: TGTGCCAGCAGCCCGGGACTAGTTGGTGACGAGCAGTACTTC.

The rearrangement joins TRBV5-5 to TRBJ1-1; a possible D gene is TRBD1 (5 bases). V was trimmed by 4 bases and J by 0 bases, leaving 13 bases between them. CDR3 length: 15 residues. In germline, CDR1 is SGHKS, CDR2 YYEKEE (reference sequence). CDR3 DNA sequence: TGTGCCAGCAGCCCCGGACAACTTATGAACACTGAAGCTTTCTTT. It encodes CASSPGQLMNTEAFF. The full variable domain, rest sourced from reference TRBV5-5 and TRBJ1-1, is DAGVTQSPTHLIKTRGQQVTLRCSPISGHKSVSWYQQVLGQGPQFIFQYYEKEERGRGNFPDRFSARQFPNYSSELNVNALLLGDSALYLCASSPGQLMNTEAFFGQGTRLTVV.

The chain couples TRBV7-9 to TRBJ1-1; D is possibly TRBD1 (5 bases). CDR3 length: 15 residues. V was cut by 3 bases and J by 7 bases, with 18 bases left in between. Germline V gene lookup returns CDR1 SEHNR and CDR2 FQNEAQ (reference sequence). The CDR3 sequence is CASSLGRVGANEAFF. The CDR3 DNA follows: TGTGCCAGCAGCTTGGGGCGGGTAGGGGCCAATGAAGCTTTCTTT.

The gene calls are TRBV29-1 and TRBJ1-1, with D maybe TRBD1 (5 bases). Germline assignment: CDR1 SQVTM and CDR2 ANQGSEA. The germline V and J ends were trimmed by 7 bases and 5 bases, with 14 bases remaining between them. The CDR3 extends over 12 amino acids. The CDR3 coding sequence is TGCAGCGCTACGCAGGGAGGGACTGAAGCTTTCTTT. This codes for CSATQGGTEAFF.

This clone was detected only a few times. The chain employs TRBV6-2 or TRBV6-3 and TRBJ1-3; D uncertain. CDR3 size: 16 residues. V lost 5 bases, J lost 2 bases, and 16 bases lay in between. From germline, CDR1 is MNHEY and CDR2 SVGEGT. Here the CDR3 DNA reads TGTGCCAGCAGTACGACGACCCCCTCGGCTGGAAACACCATATATTTT. It is translated as CASSTTTPSAGNTIYF.

Details on this clone: Other nucleotide sequences in the sample specify the same CDR3. The chain carries TRBV5-1 and TRBJ1-4, with 10 bases lining up with TRBD1. The CDR3 extends over 14 amino acids. Trimming cost V 5 bases and J 6 bases; bases outside gene matches: 4. CDR1 and CDR2 from the germline V gene are SGHRS and YFSETQ. The CDR3 DNA is TGCGCCAGCAGTTCCGGGACAGGGGATGAAAAACTGTTTTTT. This sequence encodes CASSSGTGDEKLFF. Drawing the rest from reference TRBV5-1 and TRBJ1-4, the complete variable domain is KAGVTQTPRYLIKTRGQQVTLSCSPISGHRSVSWYQQTPGQGLQFLFEYFSETQRNKGNFPGRFSGRQFSNSRSEMNVSTLELGDSALYLCASSSGTGDEKLFFGSGTQLSVL.